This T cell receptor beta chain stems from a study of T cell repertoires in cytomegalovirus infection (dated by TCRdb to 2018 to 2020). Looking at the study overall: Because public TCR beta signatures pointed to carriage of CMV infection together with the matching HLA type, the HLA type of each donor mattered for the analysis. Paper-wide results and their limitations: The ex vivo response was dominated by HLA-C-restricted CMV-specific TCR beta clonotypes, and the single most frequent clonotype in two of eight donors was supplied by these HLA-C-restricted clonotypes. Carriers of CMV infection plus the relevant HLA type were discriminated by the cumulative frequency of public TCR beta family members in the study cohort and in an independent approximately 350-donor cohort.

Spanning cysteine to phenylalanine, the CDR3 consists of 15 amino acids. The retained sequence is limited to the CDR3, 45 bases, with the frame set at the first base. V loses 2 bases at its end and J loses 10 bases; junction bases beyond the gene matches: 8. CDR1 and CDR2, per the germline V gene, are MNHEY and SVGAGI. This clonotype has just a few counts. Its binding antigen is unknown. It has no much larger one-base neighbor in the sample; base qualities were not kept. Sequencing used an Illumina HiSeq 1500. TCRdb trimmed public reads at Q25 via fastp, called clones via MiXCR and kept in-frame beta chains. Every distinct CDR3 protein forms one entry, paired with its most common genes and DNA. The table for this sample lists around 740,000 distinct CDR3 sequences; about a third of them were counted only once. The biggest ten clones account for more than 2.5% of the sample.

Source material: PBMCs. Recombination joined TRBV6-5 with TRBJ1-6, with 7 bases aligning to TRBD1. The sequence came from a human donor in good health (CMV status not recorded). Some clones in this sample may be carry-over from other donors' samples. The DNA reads TGTGCCAGCAGTTACGATAGACAGGGCTGGTCACCCCTCCACTTT. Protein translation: CASSYDRQGWSPLHF.